A selection of T cell receptor beta chains follows, all from one sample in a study of a mutant IDH1 vaccine in newly diagnosed glioma. Method: immunoSEQ multiplex PCR; TCRdb's copy keeps in-frame clones and lacks some. The sample consists of roughly 30,000 clones, roughly 77% of them appearing once. These receptors have no known antigen. The specimen was PBMCs, collected from a glioma patient whose treatment included an IDH1 peptide vaccine. The receptor source for this set is a man aged 25 to 40 with glioma. Each CDR3 is given with its conserved first and last residue. Each record gives: V gene, clone size, J gene, D gene, CDR3 DNA, CDR3 protein. The D gene is left open where the match is weak. The size entry is marked missing in some rows and otherwise reads once, few, many or a size class.

TRBV5-1	.	TRBJ2-5	.	TGCGCCAGCAGCCCCGGACCACAAGAGACCCAGTACTTC	CASSPGPQETQYF
TRBV7-2	.	TRBJ2-3	.	TGTGCCAGCAGCTTAGAAGATACGCAGTATTTT	CASSLEDTQYF
TRBV30	.	TRBJ1-3	.	TGTGCCTGGAGAAACAGGGTCTCTGGAAACACCATATATTTT	CAWRNRVSGNTIYF
TRBV10-3	.	TRBJ2-6	TRBD1	TGTGCCATCAGTGAGCGGGACAGGGTCTACTCTGGGGCCAACGTCCTGACTTTC	CAISERDRVYSGANVLTF
TRBV6-1	.	TRBJ1-2	.	TGTGCCAGCAGTGAAACGGGGGGTAACTATGGCTACACCTTC	CASSETGGNYGYTF
TRBV14	.	TRBJ2-3	TRBD2	TGTGCCAGCAGCCATACTAGCGCCGCTACAGATACGCAGTATTTT	CASSHTSAATDTQYF
TRBV5-4	few	TRBJ1-1	.	TGTGCCAGCAGCTTGGAGAGGGCCCTGGAAGCTTTCTTT	CASSLERALEAFF
TRBV13	.	TRBJ2-1	.	TGTGCCAGCAGTTTCACCGGGACCGGTGGAAATGAGCAGTTCTTC	CASSFTGTGGNEQFF
TRBV6-5	.	TRBJ1-2	.	TGTGCCAGCAGTCTCAACCGACAGGATTCCTATGGCTACACCTTC	CASSLNRQDSYGYTF
TRBV21-1	.	TRBJ1-3	.	TGTGCCAGCAGCCCTCCTTTGGGGGGAAAAACTGGAAACACCATATATTTT	CASSPPLGGKTGNTIYF
TRBV30	.	TRBJ1-6	.	TGTGCCTGGAGTGTCAGGGGTGGGGGGAATTCACCCCTCCACTTT	CAWSVRGGGNSPLHF
TRBV4-2	.	TRBJ2-3	.	TGTGCCAGCAGCCAAGATCCTCGGACTATAAAGAGTACAGATACGCAGTATTTT	CASSQDPRTIKSTDTQYF
TRBV23-1	.	TRBJ2-7	.	TGCGCCACCAGGGGACCACAGGGACGTGTGGGAGAGCAGTACTTC	CATRGPQGRVGEQYF
TRBV30	.	TRBJ1-6	.	TGTGCCTGGAGTGTTTCGGGGAGGAATTCACCCCTCCACTTT	CAWSVSGRNSPLHF
TRBV25-1	.	TRBJ2-4	.	TGTGCCAGCAGAAGCAGGCTAAACATTCAGTACTTC	CASRSRLNIQYF
TRBV6-6	.	TRBJ1-2	.	TGTGCCAGCAGTTCCAACAGGGACTATGGCTACACCTTC	CASSSNRDYGYTF
TRBV5-1	.	TRBJ1-3	.	TGCGCCAGCATAACCGGCTCTGGAAACACCATATATTTT	CASITGSGNTIYF
TRBV19	.	TRBJ2-1	TRBD2	TGTGCCAGTAGTGTGACTAGCGGACCCTGGAATGAGCAGTTCTTC	CASSVTSGPWNEQFF
TRBV29-1	few	TRBJ1-1	.	TGCAGCGTTGTAAGAAACGGGGCTGAAGCTTTCTTT	CSVVRNGAEAFF
TRBV11-3	.	TRBJ2-3	.	TGTGCCAGCAGCCCCCGGACTGGCACAGATACGCAGTATTTT	CASSPRTGTDTQYF
TRBV2	.	TRBJ1-1	TRBD1	TGTGCCAGCAGTGGACAGGGATTAGAAGCTTTCTTT	CASSGQGLEAFF
TRBV7-9	.	TRBJ1-2	.	TGTGCCAGCAGCCTAGCGGACATCTTCTCCACCTTC	CASSLADIFSTF
TRBV7-9	.	TRBJ1-5	TRBD1	TGTGCCAGCAGCTTCGGGACAGTGGGCAATCAGCCCCAGCATTTT	CASSFGTVGNQPQHF
TRBV30	.	TRBJ1-2	.	TGTGCCTGGAGTGTAGGAATCTACGGTGACTATGGCTACACCTTC	CAWSVGIYGDYGYTF
TRBV7-2	.	TRBJ2-5	.	TGTGCCAGCAGCTTATACACGTCCCAAGAGACCCAGTACTTC	CASSLYTSQETQYF
TRBV6-6	.	TRBJ2-2	TRBD1	TGTGCCAGCAGTTCCCGGGACAGGGGGCCTGTCGGGGAGCTGTTTTTT	CASSSRDRGPVGELFF
TRBV27	.	TRBJ2-1	.	TGTGCCAGCAGTTCTACAGGGCTCAATGAGCAGTTCTTC	CASSSTGLNEQFF
TRBV19	once	TRBJ1-2	.	TGTGCCAGTAGTTATACAGGACCGCGGGGCTATGGCTACACCTTC	CASSYTGPRGYGYTF
TRBV18	.	TRBJ1-2	TRBD1	TGTGCCAGCTCTCCCGGACAGGGCGAAGGCTACACCTTC	CASSPGQGEGYTF
TRBV6-4	.	TRBJ1-4	.	TGTGCCAGCAGCCCGGTTTTCCAACAAACCGGGCTGTTTTTT	CASSPVFQQTGLFF
TRBV4-1	.	TRBJ2-7	TRBD2	TGCGCCAGCAGCCAGACTAGCGGGCTCTCCTACGAGCAGTACTTC	CASSQTSGLSYEQYF
TRBV29-1	.	TRBJ1-2	.	TGCAGCGCGTCATCGGACAGTGGTGGCTACACCTTC	CSASSDSGGYTF
TRBV5-4	.	TRBJ2-3	TRBD2	TGTGCCAGCAGCTTGGCCTCTACTAGCGGGAGGACAGATACGCAGTATTTT	CASSLASTSGRTDTQYF
TRBV5-6	.	TRBJ2-5	TRBD2	TGTGCCAGCAGAACCGGGACGGGAGGGAGGCAGTACTTC	CASRTGTGGRQYF
TRBV29-1	.	TRBJ2-3	TRBD1	TGCAGCGTCCCGACAGGGGGCACAGATACGCAGTATTTT	CSVPTGGTDTQYF
TRBV5-1	few	TRBJ1-1	.	TGCGCCAGCAGCCAGGGACACTGGAACACTGAAGCTTTCTTT	CASSQGHWNTEAFF
TRBV27	.	TRBJ1-1	.	TGTGCCAGCAGTGCTTTGACAGGGAACACTGAAGCTTTCTTT	CASSALTGNTEAFF
TRBV5-4	.	TRBJ1-2	TRBD1	TGTGCCAGCAGCCAGTGGCGGGACAGCCACTATGGCTACACCTTC	CASSQWRDSHYGYTF
TRBV7-2	.	TRBJ2-5	.	TGTGCCAGCAGCCCCCACAGGCTATCGGAGACCCAGTACTTC	CASSPHRLSETQYF
TRBV5-5	.	TRBJ1-2	TRBD1	TGTGCCAGCAGCCCCTCAGGGGGCTCTACCTCCGGCTACACCTTC	CASSPSGGSTSGYTF
TRBV11-2	.	TRBJ2-5	.	TGTGCCAGCAGCCCCCCGACGGCGAGAGAGACCCAGTACTTC	CASSPPTARETQYF
TRBV19	.	TRBJ2-1	.	TGTGCCAGTAGGGGGACAAAGACACGCGAAGTCTCCTACAATGAGCAGTTCTTC	CASRGTKTREVSYNEQFF
TRBV2	.	TRBJ1-3	.	TGTGCCAGCAGCTCTGGAAACACCATATATTTT	CASSSGNTIYF
TRBV5-4	few	TRBJ1-1	.	TGTGCCAGCTTGGCGAACACTGAAGCTTTCTTT	CASLANTEAFF
TRBV5-1	.	TRBJ2-3	.	TGCGCCAGCAGCTTGGAGGGCGGAGACGGCACAGATACGCAGTATTTT	CASSLEGGDGTDTQYF
TRBV18	.	TRBJ2-3	.	TGTGCCAGCTCACCCACTAGCACAGATACGCAGTATTTT	CASSPTSTDTQYF
TRBV5-6	.	TRBJ1-4	TRBD1	TGTGCCAGCAGCTTGGTAGGGACAGGGAATGAAAAACTGTTTTTT	CASSLVGTGNEKLFF
TRBV5-1	.	TRBJ2-5	TRBD1	TGCGCCAGCAGCTTGGGACCGACAGGGGAGGAGACCCAGTACTTC	CASSLGPTGEETQYF
TRBV4-1	.	TRBJ2-1	TRBD2	TGCGCCAGCAGCCTTAGGGTAGCGGGAATGAGCAATGAGCAGTTCTTC	CASSLRVAGMSNEQFF
TRBV4-1	.	TRBJ2-7	TRBD2	TGCGCCAGCAGCCAAGTGCCACTAGCGGGATCCGAGCAGTACTTC	CASSQVPLAGSEQYF
TRBV6-5	large	TRBJ1-1	.	TGTGCCAGCAGTTACGCGGAAGAAGCTTTCTTT	CASSYAEEAFF
TRBV5-1	.	TRBJ1-2	.	TGCGCCAGCAGCCCGGGTCCTGTTAACTATGGCTACACCTTC	CASSPGPVNYGYTF
TRBV2	.	TRBJ2-5	.	TGTGCCAGCGGGGACTCCTCAGGTTGGACCCAGTACTTC	CASGDSSGWTQYF
TRBV30	.	TRBJ2-7	.	TGTGCCTGGAGTGCGGTTGGCAGGGGTTCCTACGAGCAGTACTTC	CAWSAVGRGSYEQYF
TRBV27	.	TRBJ1-3	.	TGTGCCAGCAGGACCGGTGGGAGCTCTGGAAACACCATATATTTT	CASRTGGSSGNTIYF